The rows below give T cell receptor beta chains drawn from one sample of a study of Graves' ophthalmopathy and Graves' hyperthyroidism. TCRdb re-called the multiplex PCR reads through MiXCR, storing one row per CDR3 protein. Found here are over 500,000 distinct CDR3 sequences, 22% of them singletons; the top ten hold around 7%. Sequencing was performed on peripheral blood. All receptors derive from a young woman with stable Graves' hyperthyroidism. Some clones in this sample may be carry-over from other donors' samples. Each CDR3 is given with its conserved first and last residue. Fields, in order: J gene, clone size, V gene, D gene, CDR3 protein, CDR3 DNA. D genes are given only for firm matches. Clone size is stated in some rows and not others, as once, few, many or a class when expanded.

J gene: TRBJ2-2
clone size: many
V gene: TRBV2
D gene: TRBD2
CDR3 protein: CASISGPIPTGELFF
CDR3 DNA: TGTGCCAGCATTAGCGGGCCTATTCCCACCGGGGAGCTGTTTTTT

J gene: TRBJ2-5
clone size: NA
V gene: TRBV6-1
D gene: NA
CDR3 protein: CASSQQPPETQYF
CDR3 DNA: TGTGCCAGCAGTCAACAGCCCCCGGAGACCCAGTACTTC

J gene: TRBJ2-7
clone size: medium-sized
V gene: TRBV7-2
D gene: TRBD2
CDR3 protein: CASSLGGTSGPRGQYF
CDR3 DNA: TGTGCCAGCAGCTTAGGCGGGACTAGCGGCCCTCGGGGGCAGTACTTC

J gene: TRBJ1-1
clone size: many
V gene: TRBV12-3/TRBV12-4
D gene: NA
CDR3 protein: CASSFQGGDTEAFF
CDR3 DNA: TGTGCCAGCAGTTTTCAGGGAGGGGACACTGAAGCTTTCTTT

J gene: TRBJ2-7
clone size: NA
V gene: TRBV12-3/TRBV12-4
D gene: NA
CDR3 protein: CASSLAGQRPNSYEQYF
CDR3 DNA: TGTGCCAGCAGTTTAGCGGGACAAAGGCCCAACTCCTACGAGCAGTACTTC

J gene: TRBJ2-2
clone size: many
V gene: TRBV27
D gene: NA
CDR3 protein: CASSLLSRGDTGELFF
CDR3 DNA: TGTGCCAGCAGTTTATTATCCAGGGGAGATACCGGGGAGCTGTTTTTT

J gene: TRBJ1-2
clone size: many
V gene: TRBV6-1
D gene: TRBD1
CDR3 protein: CASSDGQGGGYTF
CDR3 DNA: TGTGCCAGCAGTGATGGACAGGGAGGCGGCTACACCTTC

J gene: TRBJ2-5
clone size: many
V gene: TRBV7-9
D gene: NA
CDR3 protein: CASSVLEETQYF
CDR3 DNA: TGTGCCAGCAGCGTCCTGGAGGAGACCCAGTACTTC

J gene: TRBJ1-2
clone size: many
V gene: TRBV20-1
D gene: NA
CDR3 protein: CSAAGRHYGYTF
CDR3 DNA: TGCAGTGCGGCGGGACGACACTATGGCTACACCTTC

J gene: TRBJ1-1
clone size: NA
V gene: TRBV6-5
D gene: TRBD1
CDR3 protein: CASGWDRVAEAFF
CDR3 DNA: TGTGCCAGCGGTTGGGACAGGGTTGCTGAAGCTTTCTTT

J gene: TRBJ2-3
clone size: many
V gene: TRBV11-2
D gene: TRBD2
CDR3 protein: CASSRGLAEGTDTQYF
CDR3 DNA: TGTGCCAGCAGCCGGGGACTAGCGGAAGGCACAGATACGCAGTATTTT

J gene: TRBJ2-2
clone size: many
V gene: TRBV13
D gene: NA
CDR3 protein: CASSLEGRIPGELFF
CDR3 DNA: TGTGCCAGCAGCTTGGAGGGGCGGATTCCCGGGGAGCTGTTTTTT

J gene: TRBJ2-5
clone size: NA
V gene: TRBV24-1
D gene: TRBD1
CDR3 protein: CATSDLPGQGAGETQYF
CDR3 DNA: TGTGCCACCAGTGACTTGCCGGGACAGGGGGCCGGGGAGACCCAGTACTTC

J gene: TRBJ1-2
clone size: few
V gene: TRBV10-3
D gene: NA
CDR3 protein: CAISEGTKELLYYGYTF
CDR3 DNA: TGTGCCATCAGTGAAGGAACCAAAGAATTGCTATACTATGGCTACACCTTC

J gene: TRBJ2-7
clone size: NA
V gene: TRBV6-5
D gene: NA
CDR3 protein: CASSFETYEQYF
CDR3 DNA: TGTGCCAGCAGTTTCGAGACCTACGAGCAGTACTTC

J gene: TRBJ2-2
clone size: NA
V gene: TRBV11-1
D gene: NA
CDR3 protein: CASSLGESNTGELFF
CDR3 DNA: TGTGCCAGCAGCTTAGGAGAGTCGAACACCGGGGAGCTGTTTTTT

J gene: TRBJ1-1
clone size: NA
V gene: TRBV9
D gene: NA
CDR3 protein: CASSPQGIPGTEAFF
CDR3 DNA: TGTGCCAGCAGCCCTCAGGGTATCCCGGGCACTGAAGCTTTCTTT

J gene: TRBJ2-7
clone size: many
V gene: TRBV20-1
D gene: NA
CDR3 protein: CSARRTDYEQYF
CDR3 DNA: TGCAGTGCTAGGCGGACGGACTACGAGCAGTACTTC